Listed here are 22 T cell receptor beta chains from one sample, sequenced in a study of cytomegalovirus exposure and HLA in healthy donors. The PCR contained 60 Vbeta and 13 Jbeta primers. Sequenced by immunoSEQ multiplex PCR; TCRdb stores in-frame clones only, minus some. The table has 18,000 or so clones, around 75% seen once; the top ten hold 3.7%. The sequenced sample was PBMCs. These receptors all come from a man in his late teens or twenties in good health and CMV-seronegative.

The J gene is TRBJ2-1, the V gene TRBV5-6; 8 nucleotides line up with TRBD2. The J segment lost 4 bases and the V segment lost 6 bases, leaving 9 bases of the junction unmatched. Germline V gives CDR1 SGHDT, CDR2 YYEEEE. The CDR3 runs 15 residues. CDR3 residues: CASNREGHWYNEQFF. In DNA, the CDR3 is TGTGCCAGCAACCGGGAGGGACATTGGTACAATGAGCAGTTCTTC.

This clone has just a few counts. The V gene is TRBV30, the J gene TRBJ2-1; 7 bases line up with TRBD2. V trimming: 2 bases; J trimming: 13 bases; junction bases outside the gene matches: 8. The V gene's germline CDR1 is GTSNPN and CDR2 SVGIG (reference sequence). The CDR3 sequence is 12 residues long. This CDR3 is CAWSSSGDEQFF. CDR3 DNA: TGTGCCTGGAGTTCAAGCGGGGACGAACAGTTCTTC.

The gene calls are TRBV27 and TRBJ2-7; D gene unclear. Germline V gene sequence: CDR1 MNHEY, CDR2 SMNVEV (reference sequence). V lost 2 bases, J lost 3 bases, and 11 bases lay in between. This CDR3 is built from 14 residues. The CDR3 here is CASSLGLSSYEQYF. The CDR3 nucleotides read TGTGCCAGCAGTTTAGGGCTCAGCAGCTACGAGCAGTACTTC.

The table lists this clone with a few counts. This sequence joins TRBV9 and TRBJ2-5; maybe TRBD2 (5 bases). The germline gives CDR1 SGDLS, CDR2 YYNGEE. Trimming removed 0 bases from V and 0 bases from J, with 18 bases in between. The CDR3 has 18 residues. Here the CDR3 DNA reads TGTGCCAGCAGCGTAGCCCCCGGACTCGGAAGGTACCAAGAGACCCAGTACTTC. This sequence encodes CASSVAPGLGRYQETQYF.

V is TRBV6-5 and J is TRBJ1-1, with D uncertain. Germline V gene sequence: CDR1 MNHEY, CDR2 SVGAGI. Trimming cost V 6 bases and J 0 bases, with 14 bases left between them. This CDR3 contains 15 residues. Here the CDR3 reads CASRPRRVMNTEAFF. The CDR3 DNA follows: TGTGCCAGCAGGCCCCGACGGGTCATGAACACTGAAGCTTTCTTT.

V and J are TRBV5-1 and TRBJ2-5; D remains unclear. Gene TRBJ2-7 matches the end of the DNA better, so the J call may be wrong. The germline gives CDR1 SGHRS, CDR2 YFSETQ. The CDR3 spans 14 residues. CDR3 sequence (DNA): TGCGCCAGCCACGAGGCAGACCCTTATTACGAGCAGTACTTC. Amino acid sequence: CASHEADPYYEQYF.

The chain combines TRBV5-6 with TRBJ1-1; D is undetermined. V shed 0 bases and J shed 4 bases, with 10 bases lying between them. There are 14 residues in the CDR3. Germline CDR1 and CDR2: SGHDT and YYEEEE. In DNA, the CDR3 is TGTGCCAGCAGCTTGGATCCGGGAAGCACTGAAGCTTTCTTT. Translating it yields CASSLDPGSTEAFF.

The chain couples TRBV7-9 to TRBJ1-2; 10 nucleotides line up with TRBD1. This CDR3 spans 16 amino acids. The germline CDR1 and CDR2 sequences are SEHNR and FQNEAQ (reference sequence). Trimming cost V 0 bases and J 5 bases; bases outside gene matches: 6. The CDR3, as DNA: TGTGCCAGCAGCTTAGCGGAGACAGGGGGCAGGTATGGCTACACCTTC. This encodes CASSLAETGGRYGYTF.

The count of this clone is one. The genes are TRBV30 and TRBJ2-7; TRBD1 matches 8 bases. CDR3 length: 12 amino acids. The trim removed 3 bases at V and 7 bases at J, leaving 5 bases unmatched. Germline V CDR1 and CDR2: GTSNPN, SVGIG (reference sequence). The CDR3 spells CAWSDRGWEQYF. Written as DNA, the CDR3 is TGTGCCTGGAGCGACAGGGGATGGGAGCAGTACTTC.

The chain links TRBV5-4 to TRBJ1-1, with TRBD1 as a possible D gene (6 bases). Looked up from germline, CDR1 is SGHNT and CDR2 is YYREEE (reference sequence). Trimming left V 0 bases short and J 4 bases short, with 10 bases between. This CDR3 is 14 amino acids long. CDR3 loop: CASSLVAGATEAFF. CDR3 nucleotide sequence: TGTGCCAGCAGCTTGGTTGCAGGGGCCACTGAAGCTTTCTTT. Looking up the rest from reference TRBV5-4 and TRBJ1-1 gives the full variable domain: ETGVTQSPTHLIKTRGQQVTLRCSSQSGHNTVSWYQQALGQGPQFIFQYYREEENGRGNFPPRFSGLQFPNYSSELNVNALELDDSALYLCASSLVAGATEAFFGQGTRLTVV.

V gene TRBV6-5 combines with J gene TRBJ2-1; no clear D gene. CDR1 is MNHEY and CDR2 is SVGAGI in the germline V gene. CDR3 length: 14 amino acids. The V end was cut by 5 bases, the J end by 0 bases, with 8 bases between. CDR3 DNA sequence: TGTGCCAGCAGTATCTCGAGCTCCTACAATGAGCAGTTCTTC. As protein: CASSISSSYNEQFF.

The CDR3 nucleotides read TGCAGCGTTGAAACCCCGGGGGGTACGCAGTATTTT. Translation gives CSVETPGGTQYF. The chain carries TRBV29-1 and TRBJ2-3; 7 nucleotides agree with TRBD2. CDR1 and CDR2 (germline): SQVTM, ANQGSEA. This CDR3 is built from 12 residues. J was trimmed by 8 bases and V by 2 bases; bases with no gene match: 4.

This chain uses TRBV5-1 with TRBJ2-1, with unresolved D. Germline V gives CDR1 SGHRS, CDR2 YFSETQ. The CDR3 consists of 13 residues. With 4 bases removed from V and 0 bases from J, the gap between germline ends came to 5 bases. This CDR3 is CASSGDSYNEQFF. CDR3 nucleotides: TGCGCCAGCAGCGGAGACTCCTACAATGAGCAGTTCTTC.

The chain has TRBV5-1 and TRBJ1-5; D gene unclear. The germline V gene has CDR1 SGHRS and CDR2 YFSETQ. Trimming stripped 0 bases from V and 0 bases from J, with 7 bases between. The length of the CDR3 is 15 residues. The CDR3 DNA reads TGCGCCAGCAGCTTGGCTGGTAGTAGCAATCAGCCCCAGCATTTT. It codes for CASSLAGSSNQPQHF.

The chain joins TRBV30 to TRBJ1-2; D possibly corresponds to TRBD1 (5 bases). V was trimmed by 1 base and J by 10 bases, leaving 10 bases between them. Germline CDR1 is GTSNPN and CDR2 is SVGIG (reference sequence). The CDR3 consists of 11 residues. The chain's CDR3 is CAWSGLQDYTF. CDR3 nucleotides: TGTGCCTGGAGTGGTTTACAGGACTACACCTTC.

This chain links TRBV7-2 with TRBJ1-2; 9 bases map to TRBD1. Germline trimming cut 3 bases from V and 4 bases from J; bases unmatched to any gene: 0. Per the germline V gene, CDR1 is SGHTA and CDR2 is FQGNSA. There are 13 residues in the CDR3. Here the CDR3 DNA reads TGTGCCAGCAGCTTGACAGGGGGCTATGGCTACACCTTC. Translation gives CASSLTGGYGYTF. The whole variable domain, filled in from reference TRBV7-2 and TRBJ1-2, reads GAGVSQSPSNKVTEKGKDVELRCDPISGHTALYWYRQSLGQGLEFLIYFQGNSAPDKSGLPSDRFSAERTGGSVSTLTIQRTQQEDSAVYLCASSLTGGYGYTFGSGTRLTVV.

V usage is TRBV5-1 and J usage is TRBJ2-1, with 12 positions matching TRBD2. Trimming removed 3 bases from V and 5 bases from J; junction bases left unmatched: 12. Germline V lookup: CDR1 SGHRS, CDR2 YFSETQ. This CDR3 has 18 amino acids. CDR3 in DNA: TGCGCCAGCAGCTGGCCCTTTTCTAGCGGGAGGGACCACAATGAGCAGTTCTTC. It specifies CASSWPFSSGRDHNEQFF.

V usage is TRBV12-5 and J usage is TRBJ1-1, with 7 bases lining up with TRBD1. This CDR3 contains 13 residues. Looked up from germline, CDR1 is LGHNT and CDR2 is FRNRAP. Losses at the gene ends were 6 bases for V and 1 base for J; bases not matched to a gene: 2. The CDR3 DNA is TGTGCTAGTGGGCGGACAGGGAACACTGAAGCTTTCTTT. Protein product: CASGRTGNTEAFF.

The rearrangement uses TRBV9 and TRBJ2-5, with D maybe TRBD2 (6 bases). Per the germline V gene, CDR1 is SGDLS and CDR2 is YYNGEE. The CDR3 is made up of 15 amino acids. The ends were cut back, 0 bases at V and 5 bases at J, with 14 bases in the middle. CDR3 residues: CASSVEVTRWETQYF. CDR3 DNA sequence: TGTGCCAGCAGCGTAGAAGTGACTAGGTGGGAGACCCAGTACTTC. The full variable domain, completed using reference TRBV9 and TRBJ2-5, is DSGVTQTPKHLITATGQRVTLRCSPRSGDLSVYWYQQSLDQGLQFLIQYYNGEERAKGNILERFSAQQFPDLHSELNLSSLELGDSALYFCASSVEVTRWETQYFGPGTRLLVL.

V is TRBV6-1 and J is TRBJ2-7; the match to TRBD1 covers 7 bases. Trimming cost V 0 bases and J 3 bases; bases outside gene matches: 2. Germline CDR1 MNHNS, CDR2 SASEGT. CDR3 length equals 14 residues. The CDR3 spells CASSEAGQDYEQYF. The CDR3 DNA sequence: TGTGCCAGCAGTGAAGCCGGACAGGACTACGAGCAGTACTTC.

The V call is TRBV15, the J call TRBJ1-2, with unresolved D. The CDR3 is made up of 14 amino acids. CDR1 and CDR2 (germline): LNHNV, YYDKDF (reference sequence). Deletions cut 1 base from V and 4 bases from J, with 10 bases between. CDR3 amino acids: CATSRAAQAYGYTF. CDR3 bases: TGTGCCACCAGCAGAGCCGCGCAGGCCTATGGCTACACCTTC.

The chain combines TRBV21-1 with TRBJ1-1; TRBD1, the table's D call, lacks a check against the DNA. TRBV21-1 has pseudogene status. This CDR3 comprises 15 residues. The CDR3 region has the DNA TGTGCCAGCAGCAAATTAGGCAGGAAGGGGACTGAAGCTTTCTTT. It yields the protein CASSKLGRKGTEAFF.